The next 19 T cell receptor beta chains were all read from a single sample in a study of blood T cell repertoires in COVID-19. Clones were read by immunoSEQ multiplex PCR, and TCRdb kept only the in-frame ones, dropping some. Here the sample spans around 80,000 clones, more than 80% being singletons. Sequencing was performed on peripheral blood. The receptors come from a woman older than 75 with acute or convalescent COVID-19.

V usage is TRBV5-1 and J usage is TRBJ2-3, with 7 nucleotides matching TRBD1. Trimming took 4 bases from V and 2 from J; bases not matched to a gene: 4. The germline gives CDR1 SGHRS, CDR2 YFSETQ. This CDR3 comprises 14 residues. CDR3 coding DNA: TGCGCCAGCAGCCCGGGACAGAACACAGATACGCAGTATTTT. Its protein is CASSPGQNTDTQYF. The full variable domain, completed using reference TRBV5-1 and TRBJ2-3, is KAGVTQTPRYLIKTRGQQVTLSCSPISGHRSVSWYQQTPGQGLQFLFEYFSETQRNKGNFPGRFSGRQFSNSRSEMNVSTLELGDSALYLCASSPGQNTDTQYFGPGTRLTVL.

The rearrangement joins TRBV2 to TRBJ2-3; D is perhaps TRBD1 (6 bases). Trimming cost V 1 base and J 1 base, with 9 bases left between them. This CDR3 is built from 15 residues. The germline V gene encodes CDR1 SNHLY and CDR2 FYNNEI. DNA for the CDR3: TGTGCCAGCAGTGAAGTACAGGGACGCACAGATACGCAGTATTTT. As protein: CASSEVQGRTDTQYF.

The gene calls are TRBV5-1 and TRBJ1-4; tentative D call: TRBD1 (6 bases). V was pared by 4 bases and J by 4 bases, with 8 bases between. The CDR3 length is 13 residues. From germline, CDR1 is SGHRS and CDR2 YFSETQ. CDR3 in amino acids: CASSTDSNEKLFF. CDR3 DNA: TGCGCCAGCAGCACGGACAGTAATGAAAAACTGTTTTTT.

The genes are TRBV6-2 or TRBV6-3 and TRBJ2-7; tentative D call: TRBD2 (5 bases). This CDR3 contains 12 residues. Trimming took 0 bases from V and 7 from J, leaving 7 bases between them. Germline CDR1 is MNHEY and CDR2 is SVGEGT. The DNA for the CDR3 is TGTGCCAGCAGTTACTCGAGGGAAGAGCAGTACTTC. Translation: CASSYSREEQYF.

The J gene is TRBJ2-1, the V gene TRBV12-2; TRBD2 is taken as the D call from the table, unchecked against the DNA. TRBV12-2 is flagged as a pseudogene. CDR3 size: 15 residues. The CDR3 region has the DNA TGTGCAAGTCGCTTCGGCGGGAGGTCCTACAATGAGCAGTTCTTC. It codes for CASRFGGRSYNEQFF.

The CDR3 nucleotides read TGTGCCAGAAGCTTGAGACAGGGGGCCCAGCCCCAGCATTTT. Protein sequence: CARSLRQGAQPQHF. V and J are TRBV5-3 and TRBJ1-5, with TRBD1 identical over 10 bases. TRBV5-3 is classed as an ORF, of uncertain function. J lost 7 bases, V lost 1 base, and 2 bases had no gene match. This CDR3 is 14 amino acids long.

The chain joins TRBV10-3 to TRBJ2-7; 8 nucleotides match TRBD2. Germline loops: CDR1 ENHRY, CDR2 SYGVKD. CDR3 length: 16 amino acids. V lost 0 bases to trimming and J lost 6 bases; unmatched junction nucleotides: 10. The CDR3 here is CAISESAVRAGGEQYF. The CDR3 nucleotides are TGTGCCATCAGTGAGTCGGCGGTGAGGGCGGGGGGCGAGCAGTACTTC.

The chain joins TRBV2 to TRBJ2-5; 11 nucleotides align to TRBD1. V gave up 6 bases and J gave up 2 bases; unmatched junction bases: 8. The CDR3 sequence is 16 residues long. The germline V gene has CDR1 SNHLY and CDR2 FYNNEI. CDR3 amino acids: CASSARDRGTQETQYF. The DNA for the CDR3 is TGTGCCAGCAGCGCACGGGACAGGGGGACACAAGAGACCCAGTACTTC.

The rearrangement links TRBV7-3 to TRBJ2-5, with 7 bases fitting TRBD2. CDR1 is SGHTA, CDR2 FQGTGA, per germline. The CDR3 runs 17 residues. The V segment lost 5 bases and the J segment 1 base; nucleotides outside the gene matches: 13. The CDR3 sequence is CASSGRVGGRFQETQYF. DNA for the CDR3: TGTGCCAGCAGCGGCCGTGTGGGCGGGAGATTCCAAGAGACCCAGTACTTC.

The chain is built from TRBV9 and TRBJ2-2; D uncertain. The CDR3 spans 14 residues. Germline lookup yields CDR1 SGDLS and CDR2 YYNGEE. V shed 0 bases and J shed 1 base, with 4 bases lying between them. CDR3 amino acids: CASSVAWNTGELFF. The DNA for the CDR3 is TGTGCCAGCAGCGTAGCGTGGAACACCGGGGAGCTGTTTTTT.

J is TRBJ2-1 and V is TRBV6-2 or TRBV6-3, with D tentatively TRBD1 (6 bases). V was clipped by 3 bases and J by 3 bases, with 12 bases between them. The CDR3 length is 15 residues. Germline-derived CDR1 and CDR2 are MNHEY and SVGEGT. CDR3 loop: CASSYRLGGYNEQFF. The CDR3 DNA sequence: TGTGCCAGCAGTTATAGGCTAGGGGGCTACAATGAGCAGTTCTTC.

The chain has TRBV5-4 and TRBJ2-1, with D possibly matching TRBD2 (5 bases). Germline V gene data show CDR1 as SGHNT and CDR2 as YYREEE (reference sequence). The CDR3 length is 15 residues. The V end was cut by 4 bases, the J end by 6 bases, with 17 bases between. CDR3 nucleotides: TGTGCCAGCAGCCCCACAAAATCAAGCGGCAATGAGCAGTTCTTC. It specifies CASSPTKSSGNEQFF.

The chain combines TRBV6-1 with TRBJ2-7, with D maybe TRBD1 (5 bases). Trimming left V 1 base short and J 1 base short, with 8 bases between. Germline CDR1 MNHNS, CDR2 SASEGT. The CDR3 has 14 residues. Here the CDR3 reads CASSEVQGSYEQYF. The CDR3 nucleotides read TGTGCCAGCAGTGAAGTGCAGGGATCCTACGAGCAGTACTTC.

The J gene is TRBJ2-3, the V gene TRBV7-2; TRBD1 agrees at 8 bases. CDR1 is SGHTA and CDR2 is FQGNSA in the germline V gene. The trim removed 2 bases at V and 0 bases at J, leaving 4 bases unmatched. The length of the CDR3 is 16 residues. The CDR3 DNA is TGTGCCAGCAGCTTATACCAGGGGGCTAGCACAGATACGCAGTATTTT. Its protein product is CASSLYQGASTDTQYF.

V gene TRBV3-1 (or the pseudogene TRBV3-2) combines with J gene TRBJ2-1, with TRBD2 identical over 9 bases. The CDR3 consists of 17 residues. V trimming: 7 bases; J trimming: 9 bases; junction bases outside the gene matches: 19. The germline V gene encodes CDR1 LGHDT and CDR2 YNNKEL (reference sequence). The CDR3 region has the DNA TGTGCCAGCACCCAGTCCGGGGTCGTAGCGGGAGCTATTGAGCAGTTCTTC. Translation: CASTQSGVVAGAIEQFF.

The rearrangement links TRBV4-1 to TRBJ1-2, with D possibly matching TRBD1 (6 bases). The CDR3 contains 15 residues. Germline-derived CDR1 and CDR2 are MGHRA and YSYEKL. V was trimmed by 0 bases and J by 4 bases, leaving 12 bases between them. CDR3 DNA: TGCGCCAGCAGCCAAGATCAGGACAGAGCCTATGGCTACACCTTC. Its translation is CASSQDQDRAYGYTF.

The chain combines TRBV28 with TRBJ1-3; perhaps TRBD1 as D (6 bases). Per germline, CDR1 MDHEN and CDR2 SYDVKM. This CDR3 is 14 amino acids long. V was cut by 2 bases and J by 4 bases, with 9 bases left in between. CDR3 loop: CASSLTGGGNTIYF. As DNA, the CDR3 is TGTGCCAGCAGTTTAACGGGGGGCGGAAACACCATATATTTT. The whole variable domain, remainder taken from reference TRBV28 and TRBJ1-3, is DVKVTQSSRYLVKRTGEKVFLECVQDMDHENMFWYRQDPGLGLRLIYFSYDVKMKEKGDIPEGYSVSREKKERFSLILESASTNQTSMYLCASSLTGGGNTIYFGEGSWLTVV.

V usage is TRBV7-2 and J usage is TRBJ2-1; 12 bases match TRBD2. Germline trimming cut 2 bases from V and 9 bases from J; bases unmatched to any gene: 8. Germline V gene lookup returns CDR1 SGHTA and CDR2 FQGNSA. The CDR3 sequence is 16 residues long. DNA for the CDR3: TGTGCCAGCAGCTTATGGGCTAGCGGGAGGGCCGGTGAGCAGTTCTTC. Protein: CASSLWASGRAGEQFF.

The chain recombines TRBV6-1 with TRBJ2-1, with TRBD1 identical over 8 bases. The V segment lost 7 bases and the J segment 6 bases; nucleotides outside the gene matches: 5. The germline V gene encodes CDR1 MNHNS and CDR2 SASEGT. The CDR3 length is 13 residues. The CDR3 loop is CASNDRGGNEQFF. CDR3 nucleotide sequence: TGTGCCAGCAACGACAGGGGAGGCAATGAGCAGTTCTTC.